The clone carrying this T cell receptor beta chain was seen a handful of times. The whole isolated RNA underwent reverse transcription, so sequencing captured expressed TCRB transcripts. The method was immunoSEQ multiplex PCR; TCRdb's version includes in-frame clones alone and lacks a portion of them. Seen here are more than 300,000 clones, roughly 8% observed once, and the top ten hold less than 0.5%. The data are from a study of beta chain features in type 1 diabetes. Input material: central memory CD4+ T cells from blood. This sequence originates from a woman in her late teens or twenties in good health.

This CDR3 is CASRPGGQKYEQYF. As DNA, the CDR3 is TGTGCCAGCAGACCAGGGGGACAGAAATACGAGCAGTACTTC. The genes are TRBV28 and TRBJ2-7; 7 bases map to TRBD1. Germline trimming cut 6 bases from V and 4 bases from J; bases unmatched to any gene: 9. Germline CDR1 and CDR2: MDHEN and SYDVKM. CDR3 length equals 14 residues.